Below are 24 T cell receptor beta chains sequenced from a single sample in a study of T-cell reconstitution after alpha-beta-depleted transplantation in children. Construction of the TCRbeta library involved unique molecular identifiers. MiXCR, run by TCRdb on the PCR reads, gives a single entry per CDR3 protein. This sample has some 600,000 distinct CDR3 sequences; 15% to 20% occur once, and the top ten carry approximately 1%. This specimen was PBMCs from the stem cell graft donor, taken from the stem cell graft. All receptors derive from a human donor who donated a stem cell graft to a child with acute myeloid leukemia.

This clonotype was recorded at least ten times. The chain employs TRBV20-1 and TRBJ1-2, with TRBD1 matching over 7 bases. After removal of 6 bases from V and 3 bases from J, the junction contained 7 bases not matched to a gene. CDR1 and CDR2 from the germline V gene are DFQATT and SNEGSKA (reference sequence). This CDR3 has 13 residues. The CDR3, as DNA: TGCAGTGCGCCGACCCAGGGGGACTATGGCTACACCTTC. Residues: CSAPTQGDYGYTF.

This clonotype has ten or more counts. J is TRBJ1-1 and V is TRBV5-1; D is uncertain. CDR3 length: 16 amino acids. The V end was cut by 9 bases, the J end by 2 bases, with 23 bases between. The germline CDR1 and CDR2 sequences are SGHRS and YFSETQ. Here the CDR3 DNA reads TGCGCCACCCGTTCTGAGCACGCCATTAGAAACACTGAAGCTTTCTTT. Its protein is CATRSEHAIRNTEAFF.

The chain combines TRBV6-1 with TRBJ2-7; 8 bases agree with TRBD2. CDR3 length: 14 amino acids. The V segment lost 4 bases and the J segment 4 bases; nucleotides outside the gene matches: 6. In germline, CDR1 is MNHNS, CDR2 SASEGT. CDR3 protein: CASSVSGTLYEQYV. The CDR3 DNA follows: TGTGCCAGCAGTGTTAGCGGGACCTTGTACGAGCAGTACGTC.

This clonotype has at least ten counts. The gene calls are TRBV5-1 and TRBJ1-1; D may be TRBD1 (6 bases). This CDR3 is built from 14 residues. Germline V gives CDR1 SGHRS, CDR2 YFSETQ. V lost 3 bases and J 0 bases, leaving 9 bases between the germline ends. The CDR3 here is CASSSDSMNTEAFF. CDR3 sequence (DNA): TGCGCCAGCAGCTCGGACAGTATGAACACTGAAGCTTTCTTT.

This clonotype has at least ten counts. The gene calls are TRBV20-1 and TRBJ2-7, with D possibly TRBD1 on 5 matching bases. CDR1 and CDR2 (germline): DFQATT, SNEGSKA (reference sequence). Between the trimmed V and J ends, which lost 5 bases and 5 bases, there was a span of 10 bases. This CDR3 spans 11 amino acids. The DNA of the CDR3 is TGCAGTGCTCCCAGGGTCAACGAGCAGTACTTC. Translation gives CSAPRVNEQYF.

This clonotype was seen at least ten times. The V call is TRBV20-1, the J call TRBJ1-6; D is perhaps TRBD1 (5 bases). Germline V lookup: CDR1 DFQATT, CDR2 SNEGSKA (reference sequence). This CDR3 is built from 14 residues. The germline V and J ends were trimmed by 0 bases and 8 bases, with 11 bases remaining between them. The CDR3 sequence: CSARDQGTDSPLHF. DNA for the CDR3: TGCAGTGCTAGAGACCAGGGAACCGATTCACCCCTCCACTTT.

The rearrangement uses TRBV20-1 and TRBJ1-2; D ambiguous. In germline, CDR1 is DFQATT, CDR2 SNEGSKA (reference sequence). The V and J ends lost 5 bases and 5 bases respectively, with 21 bases between them. This CDR3 region has 15 residues. The CDR3 DNA is TGCAGTGCTCCCAAAACTGAGCTTCTGGGGTATGGCTACACCTTC. Its translation is CSAPKTELLGYGYTF.

This clonotype was seen many times. The genes are TRBV6-1 and TRBJ2-6; possibly TRBD1 for D (7 bases). Per germline, CDR1 MNHNS and CDR2 SASEGT. Trimming took 5 bases from V and 3 from J, leaving 11 bases between them. This CDR3 is 15 amino acids long. The CDR3 spells CASSQGGGGANVLTF. The CDR3 DNA is TGTGCCAGCAGTCAGGGGGGAGGTGGGGCCAACGTCCTGACTTTC.

This clonotype was counted a few times. The genes are TRBV13 and TRBJ1-1; perhaps TRBD1 as D (6 bases). CDR3 length: 15 residues. The V end was cut by 7 bases, the J end by 2 bases, with 17 bases between. Germline CDR1 PRHDT, CDR2 FYEKMQ (reference sequence). In nucleotides, the CDR3 is TGTGCCAGCACCCTAGGGGGTAGGAGTAACACTGAAGCTTTCTTT. It encodes CASTLGGRSNTEAFF.

This clonotype occurred once. This sequence joins TRBV7-2 and TRBJ2-7; TRBD2 aligns across 10 bases. CDR3 length: 15 residues. The junction had 3 bases not matched to a gene; V was cut back by 2 bases and J by 2 bases. The germline V gene has CDR1 SGHTA and CDR2 FQGNSA. The CDR3 sequence is CASSLPAGGTYEQYF. In DNA form, the CDR3 reads TGTGCCAGCAGCTTACCAGCGGGGGGGACCTACGAGCAGTACTTC.

This clonotype turned up a few times. The genes are TRBV19 and TRBJ2-5; D is possibly TRBD1 (5 bases). Germline V lookup: CDR1 LNHDA, CDR2 SQIVND (reference sequence). This CDR3 comprises 13 residues. The CDR3 here is CRKGRPSQETQYF. The CDR3 nucleotides are TGTCGGAAGGGGCGTCCAAGCCAAGAGACCCAGTACTTC.

This clonotype has more than one count but fewer than ten. V gene TRBV20-1 combines with J gene TRBJ2-2; D remains unclear. Germline V gives CDR1 DFQATT, CDR2 SNEGSKA (reference sequence). The CDR3 spans 14 residues. Trimming shortened V by 0 bases and J by 0 bases, and 5 bases separated the two germline ends. CDR3 sequence: CSARDWSNTGELFF. CDR3 DNA: TGCAGTGCTAGAGATTGGTCGAACACCGGGGAGCTGTTTTTT.

In the case of this clonotype: A read error is possible here, since a much larger clone lies one base away. The V call is TRBV29-1, the J call TRBJ2-3; maybe TRBD1 (6 bases). This CDR3 spans 14 amino acids. V lost 7 bases, J lost 2 bases, and 16 bases lay in between. Germline V lookup: CDR1 SQVTM, CDR2 ANQGSEA. CDR3: CSALQGPNTDTQYF. For the CDR3, the DNA is TGCAGCGCCCTACAGGGACCTAACACAGATACGCAGTATTTT.

There are many counts of this clonotype. The chain has TRBV20-1 and TRBJ2-1; D could derive from TRBD1 or TRBD2 (6 bases each). V dropped 1 base and J dropped 8 bases, with 12 bases sitting between them. The germline gives CDR1 DFQATT, CDR2 SNEGSKA (reference sequence). CDR3 size: 13 residues. CDR3 loop: CSARVGGIDEQFF. The CDR3 DNA follows: TGCAGTGCTAGAGTCGGGGGCATCGATGAGCAGTTCTTC.

The V call is TRBV20-1, the J call TRBJ1-5; D unclear. V was clipped by 6 bases and J by 4 bases, with 7 bases between them. Germline V gene data show CDR1 as DFQATT and CDR2 as SNEGSKA (reference sequence). The CDR3 runs 11 residues. The CDR3 nucleotides read TGCAGTGCCGCCGCAAATCAGCCCCAGCATTTT. It yields the protein CSAAANQPQHF.

This clonotype was recorded many times. This rearrangement joins TRBV7-2 to TRBJ1-6; D is undetermined. Trimming stripped 2 bases from V and 10 bases from J, with 12 bases between. The CDR3 totals 14 residues. Germline V CDR1 and CDR2: SGHTA, FQGNSA. CDR3 in DNA: TGTGCCAGCAGCTTATCTTCCGTCCGATCACCCCTCCACTTT. Translated: CASSLSSVRSPLHF. Using reference TRBV7-2 and TRBJ1-6 for the parts outside the CDR3, the full variable domain is GAGVSQSPSNKVTEKGKDVELRCDPISGHTALYWYRQSLGQGLEFLIYFQGNSAPDKSGLPSDRFSAERTGGSVSTLTIQRTQQEDSAVYLCASSLSSVRSPLHFGNGTRLTVT.

This clonotype occurred a few times. This chain links TRBV20-1 with TRBJ1-5, with D hard to call. Trimming removed 2 bases at V and 7 bases at J, with 24 bases between. The CDR3 sequence is 17 residues long. CDR1 is DFQATT, CDR2 SNEGSKA, per germline (reference sequence). As DNA, the CDR3 is TGCAGTGCTAGACGTAACGGGAGACCGGGAAGGGCCCAGCCCCAGCATTTT. This encodes CSARRNGRPGRAQPQHF.

In this sample, this clonotype turned up a few times. The V call is TRBV6-1, the J call TRBJ1-1, with D possibly matching TRBD1 (6 bases). Trimming took 6 bases from V and 5 from J, leaving 13 bases between them. The CDR3 totals 13 residues. Germline values: CDR1 MNHNS, CDR2 SASEGT. The CDR3 sequence: CASRPQGRTEAFF. The CDR3 DNA follows: TGTGCCAGCAGACCACAGGGTAGGACTGAAGCTTTCTTT.

This clonotype showed up many times. The chain links TRBV7-2 to TRBJ2-1; the match to TRBD1 covers 8 bases. This CDR3 is built from 16 residues. Trimming removed 5 bases from V and 4 bases from J; junction bases left unmatched: 10. Germline values: CDR1 SGHTA, CDR2 FQGNSA. For the CDR3, the DNA is TGTGCCAGCAGCCTAATACTGGACAGGGTTTACAATGAGCAGTTCTTC. Its protein product is CASSLILDRVYNEQFF.

This clonotype was found many times. This chain uses TRBV20-1 with TRBJ2-1; D ambiguous. With 6 bases removed from V and 7 bases from J, the gap between germline ends came to 10 bases. The CDR3 totals 11 residues. Germline CDR1 DFQATT, CDR2 SNEGSKA (reference sequence). The CDR3 protein is CSARLRNEQFF. In DNA, the CDR3 is TGCAGTGCAAGACTGAGGAATGAGCAGTTCTTC.

This clonotype occurred many times. The chain combines TRBV20-1 with TRBJ1-6; perhaps TRBD1 as D (5 bases). The CDR3 runs 17 residues. CDR1 and CDR2 from the germline V gene are DFQATT and SNEGSKA (reference sequence). V lost 2 bases to trimming and J lost 0 bases, with 14 bases between them. The CDR3 coding sequence is TGCAGTGCTAGACAGAGCCGACAGAGCTCCTATAATTCACCCCTCCACTTT. Translating gives CSARQSRQSSYNSPLHF.

This clonotype was seen at least ten times. The rearrangement joins TRBV15 to TRBJ2-1; TRBD1 or TRBD2 may be the D gene (5 bases each). The CDR3 is made up of 13 amino acids. CDR1 and CDR2 from the germline V gene are LNHNV and YYDKDF (reference sequence). V lost 1 base and J 12 bases, leaving 13 bases between the germline ends. The CDR3 reads CATSRVGGQGQFF. The CDR3 DNA reads TGTGCCACCAGCAGAGTAGGAGGTCAGGGGCAGTTCTTC. The whole variable domain, remainder taken from reference TRBV15 and TRBJ2-1, is DAMVIQNPRYQVTQFGKPVTLSCSQTLNHNVMYWYQQKSSQAPKLLFHYYDKDFNNEADTPDNFQSRRPNTSFCFLDIRSPGLGDTAMYLCATSRVGGQGQFFGPGTRLTVL.

This clonotype has at least ten counts. The rearrangement uses TRBV7-9 and TRBJ1-4, with TRBD1 matching 12 bases. The CDR3 has 15 amino acids. Per the germline V gene, CDR1 is SEHNR and CDR2 is FQNEAQ (reference sequence). The V gene end was trimmed by 6 bases and the J gene end by 8 bases; junction bases not matched to a gene: 7. This CDR3 is CASSRPGTGGEKLFF. CDR3 nucleotides: TGTGCCAGCAGTCGACCTGGGACAGGGGGCGAAAAACTGTTTTTT.

This chain uses TRBV27 with TRBJ1-5; maybe TRBD1 (6 bases). Germline-derived CDR1 and CDR2 are MNHEY and SMNVEV (reference sequence). This CDR3 region has 15 residues. The V gene lost 6 bases and the J gene lost 5 bases, with 17 bases spanning the gap. CDR3 sequence: CASSQGGGYHQPQHF. The CDR3 nucleotides are TGTGCCAGCAGCCAAGGGGGGGGTTACCATCAGCCCCAGCATTTT.